The clone carrying this T cell receptor (beta chain) was detected a few times. Antigen unknown. A 5'RACE reaction primed in the constant segment made cDNA libraries of TCR alpha and TCR beta, and these carried sample barcodes and UMIs. TCRdb processed the 5' RACE reads anew with MiXCR; each CDR3 protein has one entry. The sample has hundreds of thousands of distinct CDR3 sequences, roughly 20% seen once; the top ten hold around 12%. The CDR3 is made up of 14 amino acids. Germline-derived CDR1 and CDR2 are LNHDA and SQIVND (reference sequence). V gave up 4 bases and J gave up 2 bases, with 12 bases separating them. The sample belongs to a study of T-cell memory formation after mild COVID-19. Study-wide points: Some clones that responded turned up in pre-infection memory, which suggests that cross-reactive memory joined in. Clones shrinking between day 15 and 85 showed a balanced CD4/CD8 split, and those that grew later tilted toward CD4+. Whether second-wave clones peaking at day 37 were SARS-CoV-2 specific went unconfirmed.

The TCR sequence derives from an adult woman who had mild COVID-19 (a few samples of this study predate the infection). Cell type and time point are not known. Specimen: PBMCs or a T cell subset sorted from them (not recorded which). The genes are TRBV19 and TRBJ2-7; D ambiguous. Here the CDR3 DNA reads TGTGCCAGTAGTACTGGACCGTCGACCTACGAGCAGTACTTC. Translation gives CASSTGPSTYEQYF.